Listed here is a single T cell receptor beta chain. What it binds is unknown. The sample originates from a study of shared clonotypes between healthy human individuals. Turning to the study itself: The donor pool was made up of two women and a few men aged 18 to 49.

TCRdb's table, derived via immunoSEQ multiplex PCR, lists solely in-frame clones and lacks some. The table shows some 1 million clones, with roughly 80% occurring only once. Overall study results and limits: The sharing of 5% to 6.5% of naive CD4 clonotypes was seen across several donors.

In germline, CDR1 is LGHNA, CDR2 YSLEER. V lost 1 base, J lost 2 bases, and 2 bases stayed unmatched. This CDR3 contains 15 residues. The genes are TRBV4-3 and TRBJ2-3; 8 nucleotides agree with TRBD2. The sample consisted of memory CD4+ T cells sorted from blood. Subset denoted: CD45RA-negative fraction. The TCR sequence derives from a man younger than 35 in good health. DNA of the CDR3: TGCGCCAGCAGCCAAGCCGGGAGGGACACAGATACGCAGTATTTT. It yields the protein CASSQAGRDTDTQYF.